One sample yielded the 17 T cell receptor beta chains listed below, sequenced in a study of cytomegalovirus exposure and HLA in healthy donors. The PCR had 60 Vbeta and 13 Jbeta primers. The table came from immunoSEQ multiplex PCR; TCRdb's copy has only in-frame clones and leaves some out. The repertoire holds about 160,000 clones, with approximately 78% as singletons. Sample: PBMCs. The origin of the receptors is a male donor in good health and CMV-seronegative.

The chain has TRBV9 and TRBJ1-6, with 9 bases identical to TRBD1. The germline CDR1 and CDR2 sequences are SGDLS and YYNGEE. V shed 3 bases, J shed 9 bases, and the junction held 10 bases outside the gene matches. The CDR3 is 16 residues long. CDR3 residues: CASSDRRDRDFSPLHF. DNA for the CDR3: TGTGCCAGCAGCGACCGCCGGGACAGGGACTTTTCACCCCTCCACTTT. The whole variable domain, filled in from reference TRBV9 and TRBJ1-6, reads DSGVTQTPKHLITATGQRVTLRCSPRSGDLSVYWYQQSLDQGLQFLIQYYNGEERAKGNILERFSAQQFPDLHSELNLSSLELGDSALYFCASSDRRDRDFSPLHFGNGTRLTVT.

This clone was detected once. CDR3 coding DNA: TGTGCCAGCAGCCAATTAGCGGGAGGGGACACCGGGGAGCTGTTTTTT. Protein: CASSQLAGGDTGELFF. The V call is TRBV5-4, the J call TRBJ2-2, with 11 positions matching TRBD2. The junction had 5 bases not matched to a gene; V was cut back by 4 bases and J by 3 bases. The CDR3 contains 16 residues. Germline-derived CDR1 and CDR2 are SGHNT and YYREEE (reference sequence).

The gene calls are TRBV7-3 and TRBJ2-1; D is possibly TRBD2 (5 bases). Germline V CDR1 and CDR2: SGHTA, FQGTGA. CDR3 length: 15 residues. Trimming stripped 4 bases from V and 5 bases from J, with 15 bases between. CDR3 sequence (DNA): TGTGCCAGCAGCTCCAGCCGGCTAGCTAACAATGAGCAGTTCTTC. Translated, it gives CASSSSRLANNEQFF. Looking up the rest from reference TRBV7-3 and TRBJ2-1 gives the full variable domain: GAGVSQTPSNKVTEKGKYVELRCDPISGHTALYWYRQSLGQGPEFLIYFQGTGAADDSGLPNDRFFAVRPEGSVSTLKIQRTERGDSAVYLCASSSSRLANNEQFFGPGTRLTVL.

The chain carries TRBV7-2 and TRBJ1-1; D might be TRBD1 (6 bases). V gave up 6 bases and J gave up 4 bases, with 15 bases separating them. Germline V lookup: CDR1 SGHTA, CDR2 FQGNSA. The CDR3 sequence is 14 residues long. The CDR3 nucleotides read TGTGCCAGCAGTCAAAGGGTGGGGGCCACTGAAGCTTTCTTT. It translates to CASSQRVGATEAFF.

This clone occurred a few times. The rearrangement joins TRBV5-1 to TRBJ2-3; D perhaps matches TRBD2 (6 bases). This CDR3 comprises 15 residues. The germline gives CDR1 SGHRS, CDR2 YFSETQ. The V and J ends lost 0 bases and 4 bases respectively, with 12 bases between them. This CDR3 is CASSLGGVLPDTQYF. For the CDR3, the DNA is TGCGCCAGCAGCTTGGGGGGGGTTCTCCCAGATACGCAGTATTTT.

This chain joins TRBV4-2 and TRBJ1-1; 8 nucleotides line up with TRBD1. Unmatched junction bases numbered 7, after V lost 4 bases and J lost 3 bases. The CDR3 is made up of 15 amino acids. The germline gives CDR1 LGHNA, CDR2 YNFKEQ. The CDR3 reads CASSPRTGMDTEAFF. Here the CDR3 DNA reads TGTGCCAGCAGCCCCCGGACAGGGATGGACACTGAAGCTTTCTTT.

CDR3 sequence (DNA): TGTGCCAGCAGTTACGGGACAGGGGCTGGAAACACCATATATTTT. It is translated as CASSYGTGAGNTIYF. The V call is TRBV6-5, the J call TRBJ1-3; 10 positions agree with TRBD1. Germline V gene sequence: CDR1 MNHEY, CDR2 SVGAGI. Trimming removed 2 bases from V and 2 bases from J; junction bases left unmatched: 0. The CDR3 contains 15 residues.

This clone was counted only a few times. V and J are TRBV7-2 and TRBJ2-1; possible D gene TRBD2, 7 bases. The CDR3 is made up of 12 amino acids. V lost 6 bases and J 8 bases, leaving 11 bases between the germline ends. Per the germline V gene, CDR1 is SGHTA and CDR2 is FQGNSA. CDR3 sequence reads: CASRQGGHEQFF. CDR3 DNA: TGTGCCAGCAGACAGGGAGGGCATGAGCAGTTCTTC.

V gene TRBV7-2 combines with J gene TRBJ1-6; 8 nucleotides align to TRBD1. J lost 7 bases, V lost 5 bases, and 7 bases had no gene match. The CDR3 totals 15 residues. Germline V gene data show CDR1 as SGHTA and CDR2 as FQGNSA. The DNA of the CDR3 is TGTGCCAGCAGCCCACCAGGGGGCCGGAATTCACCCCTCCACTTT. It encodes CASSPPGGRNSPLHF.

The chain carries TRBV27 and TRBJ1-2; D is undetermined. CDR3 length equals 15 residues. Looked up from germline, CDR1 is MNHEY and CDR2 is SMNVEV (reference sequence). The V end was cut by 3 bases, the J end by 4 bases, with 15 bases between. Written as DNA, the CDR3 is TGTGCCAGCAGTTTGCGGAGGGAAACTCGCTATGGCTACACCTTC. Amino acid sequence: CASSLRRETRYGYTF.

The rearrangement joins TRBV4-3 to TRBJ1-2, with 7 bases identical to TRBD1. Trimming removed 3 bases from V and 7 bases from J; junction bases left unmatched: 11. The CDR3 is 15 residues long. CDR1 is LGHNA and CDR2 is YSLEER in the germline V gene. This chain's CDR3 is CASSQVGTDQVGYTF. The CDR3 DNA reads as TGCGCCAGCAGCCAGGTCGGGACAGACCAGGTTGGCTACACCTTC.

Here the CDR3 reads CASSSEGWFREEAEAFF. Here the CDR3 DNA reads TGCGCCAGCAGCTCAGAAGGATGGTTCAGGGAGGAGGCTGAAGCTTTCTTT. The chain is built from TRBV5-1 and TRBJ1-1, with D possibly matching TRBD1 (5 bases). This CDR3 is 17 amino acids long. The germline V gene has CDR1 SGHRS and CDR2 YFSETQ. Trimming left V 3 bases short and J 6 bases short, with 24 bases between.

The chain carries TRBV5-1 and TRBJ1-2; D uncertain. Germline V gene lookup returns CDR1 SGHRS and CDR2 YFSETQ. The CDR3 extends over 15 amino acids. Trimming removed 0 bases from V and 8 bases from J, with 17 bases in between. The CDR3 DNA reads as TGCGCCAGCAGCTTGGGTTCCGGCCCTCAGAGGGGCTACACCTTC. Translation gives CASSLGSGPQRGYTF.

This clone was seen just once. CDR3: CASSYLGEGEKLFF. The CDR3 coding sequence is TGTGCCAGCAGTTATTTGGGCGAAGGAGAAAAACTGTTTTTT. This chain uses TRBV6-6 with TRBJ1-4, with D unclear. Germline V lookup: CDR1 MNHNY, CDR2 SVGAGI (reference sequence). Between the trimmed V and J ends, which lost 3 bases and 8 bases, there was a span of 13 bases. This CDR3 region has 14 residues.

The chain is built from TRBV18 and TRBJ2-5; TRBD1 matches 11 bases. The CDR3 is made up of 16 amino acids. The V gene end was trimmed by 2 bases and the J gene end by 2 bases; junction bases not matched to a gene: 4. Germline assignment: CDR1 KGHSH and CDR2 LQKENI. This chain's CDR3 is CASSPGDRGNQETQYF. CDR3 DNA sequence: TGTGCCAGCTCACCAGGGGACAGGGGGAATCAAGAGACCCAGTACTTC.

The chain carries TRBV6-1 and TRBJ2-2, with 11 bases aligning to TRBD2. J gave up 6 bases and V 4 bases, and 4 bases lay outside the gene matches. Per germline, CDR1 MNHNS and CDR2 SASEGT. The CDR3 has 15 residues. CDR3 sequence reads: CASSGSGGVPGELFF. For the CDR3, the DNA is TGTGCCAGCAGTGGTAGCGGGGGGGTCCCCGGGGAGCTGTTTTTT.

This chain connects TRBV4-2 to TRBJ2-5, with 11 bases aligning to TRBD2. Germline V gene lookup returns CDR1 LGHNA and CDR2 YNFKEQ. The CDR3 covers 16 residues. Trimming removed 0 bases from V and 5 bases from J; junction bases left unmatched: 5. The CDR3: CASSQDPSGGWETQYF. As DNA, the CDR3 is TGTGCCAGCAGCCAAGATCCTAGCGGGGGGTGGGAGACCCAGTACTTC.